The TCR beta chain under discussion was sequenced for a study of beta chain features in type 1 diabetes. CDR3 length: 10 residues. With 9 bases removed from V and 10 bases from J, the gap between germline ends came to 12 bases. From germline, CDR1 is MNHNS and CDR2 SASEGT. The whole isolated RNA underwent reverse transcription, so sequencing captured expressed TCRB transcripts. Naive, central memory and regulatory T cell samples came to a mean of approximately 3.6 million reads. Assay: immunoSEQ multiplex PCR; the TCRdb copy retains only in-frame clones and omits some. This sample yields about 59,000 clones, of which 59% are seen a single time; about 2% belongs to the top ten.

The V call is TRBV6-1, the J call TRBJ1-1; D possibly corresponds to TRBD1 (6 bases). Sequenced: Tregs from blood. The source of this sequence is a woman aged 18-30 years in good health. The CDR3 loop is CASGLGGAFF. The DNA of the CDR3 is TGTGCCAGTGGGCTAGGGGGAGCTTTCTTT.